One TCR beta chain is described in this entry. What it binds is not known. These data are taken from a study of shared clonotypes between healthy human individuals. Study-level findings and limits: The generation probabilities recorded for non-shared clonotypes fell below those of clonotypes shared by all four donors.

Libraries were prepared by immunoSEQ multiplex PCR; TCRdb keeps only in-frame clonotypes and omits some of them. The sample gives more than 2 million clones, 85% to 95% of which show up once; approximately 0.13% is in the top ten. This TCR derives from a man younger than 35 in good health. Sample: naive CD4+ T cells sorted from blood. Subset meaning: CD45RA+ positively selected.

The CDR3 here is CAIRKVMTSPLHF. The CDR3 DNA reads TGTGCCATCAGGAAGGTTATGACTTCACCCCTCCACTTT. The V call is TRBV6-1, the J call TRBJ1-6, with no clear D. Germline V lookup: CDR1 MNHNS, CDR2 SASEGT. The CDR3 runs 13 residues. V lost 10 bases, J lost 9 bases, and 16 bases lay in between.